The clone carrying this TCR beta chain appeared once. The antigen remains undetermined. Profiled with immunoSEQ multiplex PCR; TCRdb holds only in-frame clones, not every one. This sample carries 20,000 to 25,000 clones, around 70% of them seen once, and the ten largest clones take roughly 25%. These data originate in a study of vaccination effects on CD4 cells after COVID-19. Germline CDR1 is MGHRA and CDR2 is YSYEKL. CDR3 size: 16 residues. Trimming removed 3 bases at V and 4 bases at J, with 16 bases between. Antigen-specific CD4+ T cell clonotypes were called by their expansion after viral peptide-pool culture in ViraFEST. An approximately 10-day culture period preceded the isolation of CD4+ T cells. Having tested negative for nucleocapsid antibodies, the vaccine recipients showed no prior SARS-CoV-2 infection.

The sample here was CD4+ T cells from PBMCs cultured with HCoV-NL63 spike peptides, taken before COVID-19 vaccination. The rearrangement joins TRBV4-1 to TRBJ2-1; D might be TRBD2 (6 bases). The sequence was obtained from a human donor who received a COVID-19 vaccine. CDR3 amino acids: CASSQDPERVYNEQFF. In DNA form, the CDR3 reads TGCGCCAGCAGCCAGGATCCTGAGCGGGTATACAATGAGCAGTTCTTC.